The T cell receptor (beta chain) described here comes from a study of identical twins. Each CDR3 protein gets one entry after TCRdb re-called the 5' RACE reads with MiXCR. The table has roughly 470,000 distinct CDR3 sequences, 14% seen once. General study points: The conclusions drew on cross-sectional statistical analysis instead of tracking the same donors. There were fewer insertions in abundant cord blood beta clonotypes, but memory repertoires showed no such pattern.

This clonotype was recorded many times. The target antigen is unknown. V was trimmed by 0 bases and J by 0 bases, leaving 22 bases between them. Germline CDR1 MGHRA, CDR2 YSYEKL. The CDR3 spans 20 residues. Separately, the same data were catalogued under a study of yellow fever vaccine responses in identical twins.

Source material: CD4+ T cells sorted from blood. The chain is built from TRBV4-1 and TRBJ2-3, with a weak D call TRBD2 (6 bases). The TCR comes from a woman aged 18-35 years in good health. CDR3 sequence reads: CASSQDPRGMAGSSTDTQYF. CDR3 nucleotides: TGCGCCAGCAGCCAAGATCCACGAGGGATGGCGGGATCGAGCACAGATACGCAGTATTTT.